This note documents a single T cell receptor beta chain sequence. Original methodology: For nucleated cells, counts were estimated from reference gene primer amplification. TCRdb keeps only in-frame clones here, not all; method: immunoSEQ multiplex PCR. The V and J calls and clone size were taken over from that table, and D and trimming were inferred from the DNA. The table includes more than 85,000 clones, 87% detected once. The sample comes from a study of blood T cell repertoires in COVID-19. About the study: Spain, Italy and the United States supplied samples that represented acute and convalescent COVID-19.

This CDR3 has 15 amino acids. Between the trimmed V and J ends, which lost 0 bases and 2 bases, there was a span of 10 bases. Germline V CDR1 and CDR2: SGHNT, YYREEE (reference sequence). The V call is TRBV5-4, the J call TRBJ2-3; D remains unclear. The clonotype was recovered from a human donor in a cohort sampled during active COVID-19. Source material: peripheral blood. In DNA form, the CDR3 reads TGTGCCAGCAGCTTGGGTAACAGCATCACAGATACGCAGTATTTT. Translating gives CASSLGNSITDTQYF.